This T cell receptor beta chain was sequenced for a study of metastatic and nonmetastatic thyroid tumors. Every patient underwent thyroid surgery untreated. MiXCR reprocessed the PCR reads for TCRdb. In the table there are about 35,000 clones, 33% of which are singletons. This clone occurred once. Germline assignment: CDR1 DFQATT and CDR2 SNEGSKA (reference sequence). V lost 5 bases and J lost 7, with 21 bases in between. This CDR3 has 14 residues. The TCR sequence derives from a female donor with papillary thyroid cancer or a benign thyroid nodule (not recorded which). Some clones in this sample may be carry-over from other donors' samples. The gene calls are TRBV20-1 and TRBJ2-7; tentatively, D is TRBD2 (6 bases). The sample comprised tumor tissue. CDR3 protein: CSARPGTFLREQYF. CDR3 DNA: TGCAGTGCTCGCCCTGGGACTTTCCTTAGAGAGCAGTACTTC.